This TCR beta chain was identified during a study of cytomegalovirus exposure and HLA in healthy donors. Study findings and constraints: A subsequent analysis found that TCR clusters from the first cohort also tended to co-occur in the approximately 130 validation repertoires, with less than 95% of cluster scores above 0. The study found most TCR sequences rare, yet found some public TCRs in many donors. TCR beta chains numbering 164 were designated cytomegalovirus-associated. With high specificity and sensitivity, the classifier reportedly diagnosed cytomegalovirus status.

Here immunoSEQ multiplex PCR was the method, and the copy in TCRdb shows in-frame clones only, minus some. Of approximately 200,000 clones listed, about 93% are singletons. The table lists this clone with a count of one. Its antigen is not known. The CDR3 is 16 residues long. From germline, CDR1 is SGHRS and CDR2 YFSETQ. Unmatched junction bases numbered 10, after V lost 4 bases and J lost 1 base. J is TRBJ2-7 and V is TRBV5-1; 8 nucleotides align to TRBD1. The material sequenced was PBMCs. The clonotype comes from a woman under 30 in good health and CMV-seronegative. The CDR3 DNA follows: TGCGCCAGCAGCGGACTACCGGGACAGGTTTCCTACGAGCAGTACTTC. Amino acids: CASSGLPGQVSYEQYF.